The 29 T cell receptor beta chains below were found in one sample sequenced in a study of blood T cell repertoires in COVID-19. Assay: immunoSEQ multiplex PCR; the TCRdb copy retains only in-frame clones and omits some. The sample consists of 120,000 to 150,000 clones, more than 80% of them appearing once. The sample was peripheral blood. The receptors stem from a human donor in a cohort sampled during active COVID-19.

The DNA of the CDR3 is TGTGCCAGCAGCCAAGAGGGCGGGGTAAGATCCTACGAGCAGTACTTC. Translation gives CASSQEGGVRSYEQYF. The rearrangement links TRBV3-1 (or the pseudogene TRBV3-2) to TRBJ2-7, with D tentatively TRBD2 (6 bases). This CDR3 has 16 residues. Germline loops: CDR1 LGHDT, CDR2 YNNKEL (reference sequence). The ends were cut back, 0 bases at V and 1 base at J, with 13 bases in the middle.

This clone was observed a single time. The chain recombines TRBV5-8 with TRBJ2-5; 8 bases agree with TRBD2. CDR1 and CDR2 (germline): SGHTS, YDEGEE. This CDR3 spans 14 amino acids. J gave up 8 bases and V 1 base, and 7 bases lay outside the gene matches. The CDR3 here is CASSLRNSGTTQYF. The CDR3 DNA reads as TGTGCCAGCAGCTTGAGGAATAGCGGGACTACCCAGTACTTC.

The rearrangement links TRBV21-1 to TRBJ2-5; TRBD2 is the table's D call, not checked against the DNA. TRBV21-1 is listed as a pseudogene. This CDR3 is 17 amino acids long. The CDR3 loop reads CASKKWELAGPQETQYF. CDR3 DNA sequence: TGTGCCAGCAAAAAATGGGAACTAGCGGGGCCCCAAGAGACCCAGTACTTC.

This clone occurred once. The V gene is TRBV7-2, the J gene TRBJ1-6, with D perhaps matching TRBD1 (6 bases). The ends were cut back, 3 bases at V and 5 bases at J, with 20 bases in the middle. In germline, CDR1 is SGHTA, CDR2 FQGNSA. CDR3 length equals 18 residues. CDR3 nucleotide sequence: TGTGCCAGCAGCTTTAGGGGGGGCAGGGCTATAGATAATTCACCCCTCCACTTT. This sequence encodes CASSFRGGRAIDNSPLHF.

The rearrangement links TRBV7-6 to TRBJ2-3, with TRBD2 matching 8 bases. V was clipped by 1 base and J by 3 bases; unmatched bases: 6. Germline assignment: CDR1 SGHVS and CDR2 FNYEAQ. This CDR3 is 16 amino acids long. The CDR3 DNA reads TGTGCCAGCAGCTTAGGAGCGGGGGCTGTAACAGATACGCAGTATTTT. Its protein product is CASSLGAGAVTDTQYF.

Worth noting for this clone: This specimen includes other DNA sequences encoding the same CDR3. The V call is TRBV9, the J call TRBJ2-7, with D maybe TRBD2 (5 bases). CDR3 length: 14 residues. Germline V lookup: CDR1 SGDLS, CDR2 YYNGEE. V lost 0 bases and J lost 0, with 7 bases in between. The CDR3 sequence: CASSVGGISYEQYF. The CDR3 nucleotides read TGTGCCAGCAGCGTAGGAGGGATCTCCTACGAGCAGTACTTC.

The rearrangement links TRBV12-3 or TRBV12-4 to TRBJ2-1; possibly TRBD2 for D (6 bases). This CDR3 contains 12 residues. Trimming removed 3 bases at V and 8 bases at J, with 8 bases between. The CDR3 DNA is TGTGCCAGCAGTTTCTCTAGCGATGAGCAGTTCTTC. Protein: CASSFSSDEQFF.

V and J are TRBV12-3 or TRBV12-4 and TRBJ1-1, with TRBD1 matching 7 bases. The CDR3 runs 13 residues. Trimming cost V 5 bases and J 1 base; bases outside gene matches: 1. CDR3 coding DNA: TGTGCCAGCAGTCGACAGGGGAACACTGAAGCTTTCTTT. It translates to CASSRQGNTEAFF.

This rearrangement joins TRBV9 to TRBJ1-1; D unclear. V gave up 3 bases and J gave up 4 bases, with 10 bases separating them. Germline V gene data show CDR1 as SGDLS and CDR2 as YYNGEE. The CDR3 sequence is 13 residues long. The CDR3 protein is CASSADSGTEAFF. The CDR3 DNA follows: TGTGCCAGCAGCGCGGACTCGGGCACTGAAGCTTTCTTT.

The gene calls are TRBV11-3 and TRBJ2-2; TRBD1 is a possible D gene (5 bases). The ends were cut back, 1 base at V and 7 bases at J, with 25 bases in the middle. This CDR3 has 19 amino acids. Germline V lookup: CDR1 SGHNT, CDR2 YENEEA. DNA for the CDR3: TGTGCCAGCAGCTTAGGCCGGTCGGCACTTACGAGTAGGGGCGGGGAGCTGTTTTTT. Translating gives CASSLGRSALTSRGGELFF.

This chain links TRBV11-3 with TRBJ1-4; perhaps TRBD1 as D (6 bases). The CDR3 spans 16 residues. V gave up 0 bases and J gave up 8 bases, with 16 bases separating them. From germline, CDR1 is SGHNT and CDR2 YENEEA. As DNA, the CDR3 is TGTGCCAGCAGCTTAGATATAGGACAGTCATCCGAAAAACTGTTTTTT. Encoded protein: CASSLDIGQSSEKLFF.

The chain employs TRBV3-1 (or the pseudogene TRBV3-2) and TRBJ2-7; weak D call: TRBD1 (6 bases). Between the trimmed V and J ends, which lost 4 bases and 0 bases, there was a span of 13 bases. CDR1 is LGHDT and CDR2 is YNNKEL in the germline V gene (reference sequence). The CDR3 has 15 residues. In DNA form, the CDR3 reads TGTGCCAGCAGCCTCCCGGGACAACTCTCCTACGAGCAGTACTTC. As protein: CASSLPGQLSYEQYF.

V gene TRBV2 combines with J gene TRBJ1-1; 10 positions match TRBD1. This CDR3 region has 14 residues. V lost 6 bases, J lost 3 bases, and 4 bases stayed unmatched. The germline V gene encodes CDR1 SNHLY and CDR2 FYNNEI. CDR3 amino acids: CASSGQGVHTEAFF. Written as DNA, the CDR3 is TGTGCCAGCAGCGGACAGGGGGTGCACACTGAAGCTTTCTTT.

The CDR3 nucleotides are TGTGCCAGCAGCCAAGACCCGGGTTCACCCCAGCATTTT. Residues: CASSQDPGSPQHF. This sequence joins TRBV3-1 (or the pseudogene TRBV3-2) and TRBJ1-5; unclear D gene. This CDR3 comprises 13 residues. The germline CDR1 and CDR2 sequences are LGHDT and YNNKEL (reference sequence). V shed 0 bases and J shed 10 bases, with 10 bases lying between them.

The J gene is TRBJ1-2, the V gene TRBV4-2, with D possibly being TRBD1 (6 bases). V lost 6 bases to trimming and J lost 5 bases, with 13 bases between them. This CDR3 spans 13 amino acids. Germline V gives CDR1 LGHNA, CDR2 YNFKEQ. The CDR3 loop reads CASRNTGFYGYTF. The CDR3 DNA is TGTGCCAGCAGAAATACAGGGTTTTATGGCTACACCTTC.

The rearrangement joins TRBV18 to TRBJ1-2; TRBD1 might be the D (5 bases). The CDR3 has 12 residues. Germline CDR1 KGHSH, CDR2 LQKENI. Trimming cost V 6 bases and J 2 bases, with 7 bases left between them. The CDR3 loop reads CASSEGNYGYTF. CDR3 DNA sequence: TGTGCCAGCTCGGAGGGGAACTATGGCTACACCTTC.

The genes are TRBV9 and TRBJ1-6; tentatively, D is TRBD1 (5 bases). The ends were cut back, 1 base at V and 6 bases at J, with 14 bases in the middle. Germline V gene lookup returns CDR1 SGDLS and CDR2 YYNGEE. The CDR3 is 16 residues long. DNA of the CDR3: TGTGCCAGCAGCGTATCCCCTGGGGGGATTAATTCACCCCTCCACTTT. This translates into CASSVSPGGINSPLHF.

The genes are TRBV6-5 and TRBJ1-1, with 8 bases that match TRBD1. CDR3 length: 15 amino acids. Germline V gene data show CDR1 as MNHEY and CDR2 as SVGAGI. V dropped 6 bases and J dropped 4; count of bases not matched to a gene: 10. CDR3 in amino acids: CASSLSGGKSTEAFF. DNA for the CDR3: TGTGCCAGCAGCCTCTCAGGGGGCAAGAGCACTGAAGCTTTCTTT.

This clone was recorded only once. The rearrangement joins TRBV3-1 (or the pseudogene TRBV3-2) to TRBJ2-5; TRBD2 matches at 12 bases. With 0 bases clipped from V and 3 bases from J, the junction kept 11 bases outside the gene matches. Germline V gene sequence: CDR1 LGHDT, CDR2 YNNKEL (reference sequence). This CDR3 is built from 19 residues. The CDR3 protein is CASSQDRASGGGGEETQYF. The CDR3, as DNA: TGTGCCAGCAGCCAAGATAGGGCTAGCGGGGGGGGCGGCGAAGAGACCCAGTACTTC.

The CDR3 reads CASKARGSYNEQFF. The DNA for the CDR3 is TGTGCCAGTAAGGCCAGGGGGAGCTACAATGAGCAGTTCTTC. The rearrangement joins TRBV19 to TRBJ2-1, with TRBD1 identical over 7 bases. With 7 bases clipped from V and 3 bases from J, the junction kept 6 bases outside the gene matches. Germline V gene data show CDR1 as LNHDA and CDR2 as SQIVND (reference sequence). CDR3 length: 14 amino acids.

This chain links TRBV10-1 with TRBJ1-2, with 7 bases aligning to TRBD1. The V segment lost 0 bases and the J segment 5 bases; nucleotides outside the gene matches: 6. This CDR3 is 15 amino acids long. Germline CDR1 is WNHNN and CDR2 is SYGVQD (reference sequence). CDR3 loop: CASSESRDREYGYTF. CDR3 in DNA: TGCGCCAGCAGTGAGTCGCGAGACAGGGAGTATGGCTACACCTTC.

The rearrangement joins TRBV4-3 to TRBJ2-1; D ambiguous. This CDR3 spans 13 amino acids. CDR1 and CDR2 from the germline V gene are LGHNA and YSLEER. V gave up 4 bases and J gave up 7 bases, with 11 bases separating them. The CDR3 region is CASSPSGWNEQFF. In nucleotides, the CDR3 is TGCGCCAGCAGCCCTTCAGGATGGAATGAGCAGTTCTTC.

This clone was recorded once. The chain joins TRBV19 to TRBJ1-4; TRBD1 agrees at 10 bases. The CDR3 covers 16 residues. Germline V CDR1 and CDR2: LNHDA, SQIVND (reference sequence). V gave up 4 bases and J gave up 3 bases; unmatched junction bases: 5. The CDR3 nucleotides read TGTGCCAGTAGTAACGACAGGGGGCTTCCTAATGAAAAACTGTTTTTT. Its protein product is CASSNDRGLPNEKLFF.

This clone was seen ten or more times. The gene calls are TRBV10-3 and TRBJ1-1; D not resolved. This CDR3 has 15 residues. The V and J ends lost 3 bases and 0 bases respectively, with 11 bases between them. The germline V gene encodes CDR1 ENHRY and CDR2 SYGVKD. The CDR3 protein is CAISESGSMNTEAFF. In nucleotides, the CDR3 is TGTGCCATCAGTGAATCAGGCAGTATGAACACTGAAGCTTTCTTT.

The rearrangement uses TRBV10-3 and TRBJ2-3; 11 positions match TRBD2. The CDR3 runs 16 residues. Germline values: CDR1 ENHRY, CDR2 SYGVKD. V was clipped by 6 bases and J by 4 bases; unmatched bases: 9. CDR3 sequence reads: CAIRKTSGGGADTQYF. The CDR3 bases are TGTGCCATCAGAAAAACTAGCGGGGGTGGAGCAGATACGCAGTATTTT.

This clone was counted only a few times. The CDR3 sequence: CASSQRSGVGNTIYF. CDR3 DNA: TGTGCCAGCAGCCAGCGAAGCGGAGTCGGAAACACCATATATTTT. The rearrangement links TRBV3-1 (or the pseudogene TRBV3-2) to TRBJ1-3; D remains unclear. V lost 3 bases to trimming and J lost 4 bases, with 13 bases between them. This CDR3 is built from 15 residues. Germline loops: CDR1 LGHDT, CDR2 YNNKEL (reference sequence).

This chain uses TRBV5-5 with TRBJ2-7; 9 bases fit TRBD1. V dropped 5 bases and J dropped 2; count of bases not matched to a gene: 8. The germline V gene encodes CDR1 SGHKS and CDR2 YYEKEE (reference sequence). The CDR3 loop spans 15 amino acids. The CDR3 sequence: CASRKSRQGAYEQYF. In DNA form, the CDR3 reads TGTGCCAGCAGGAAAAGTAGACAGGGGGCCTACGAGCAGTACTTC.

V gene TRBV28 combines with J gene TRBJ2-7; D is possibly TRBD1 (6 bases). The CDR3 contains 12 residues. CDR1 is MDHEN and CDR2 is SYDVKM in the germline V gene. V was shortened by 11 bases and J by 3 bases, with 14 bases between the two germline ends. The CDR3 spells CASAEGVYEQYF. The DNA for the CDR3 is TGTGCCTCCGCCGAGGGGGTCTACGAGCAGTACTTC.

The chain couples TRBV6-6 to TRBJ2-3, with 8 bases fitting TRBD2. After removal of 2 bases from V and 1 base from J, the junction contained 5 bases not matched to a gene. CDR3 size: 16 residues. Germline CDR1 MNHNY, CDR2 SVGAGI (reference sequence). The CDR3 protein is CASSYPGGGGTDTQYF. Here the CDR3 DNA reads TGTGCCAGCAGTTACCCGGGGGGGGGTGGCACAGATACGCAGTATTTT.